One and the same sample provided the 15 T cell receptor beta chains below, sequenced in a study of cytomegalovirus exposure and HLA in healthy donors. Only in-frame clones appear in the TCRdb table, and some are missing; sequencing was by immunoSEQ multiplex PCR. This sample yields approximately 280,000 clones, of which approximately 87% are seen a single time; around 0.9% belongs to the top ten. Sequenced input: PBMCs. These receptors originate from a young woman in good health and CMV-seronegative.

The chain links TRBV4-3 to TRBJ2-1; D is possibly TRBD2 (6 bases). The CDR3 length is 15 residues. CDR1 and CDR2 from the germline V gene are LGHNA and YSLEER. Trimming left V 3 bases short and J 9 bases short, with 18 bases between. Here the CDR3 DNA reads TGCGCCAGCAGCCAGGGGACTCCCCCGAGCGGTGAGCAGTTCTTC. Translated: CASSQGTPPSGEQFF.

V is TRBV18 and J is TRBJ1-4, with TRBD1 identical over 7 bases. The germline V gene encodes CDR1 KGHSH and CDR2 LQKENI. The CDR3 consists of 15 residues. V shed 6 bases and J 7 bases; nucleotides not matched to a gene: 11. The CDR3 spells CASSPGDRVFEKLFF. The DNA of the CDR3 is TGTGCCAGCTCTCCAGGGGACAGAGTATTTGAAAAACTGTTTTTT.

This clone was recorded a few times. The chain carries TRBV5-6 and TRBJ2-3; TRBD2 matches 7 bases. CDR1 and CDR2 from the germline V gene are SGHDT and YYEEEE. The CDR3 length is 14 residues. J was trimmed by 6 bases and V by 2 bases; bases with no gene match: 6. The CDR3 here is CASSFRTSGDTQYF. CDR3 coding DNA: TGTGCCAGCAGCTTCCGGACTAGTGGGGATACGCAGTATTTT.

The chain combines TRBV14 with TRBJ2-3; TRBD2 matches 14 bases. CDR1 is SGHDN and CDR2 is FVKESK in the germline V gene. The V segment lost 0 bases and the J segment 2 bases; nucleotides outside the gene matches: 4. This CDR3 is built from 18 residues. The DNA for the CDR3 is TGTGCCAGCAGCCAAGATTTGGGACTAGCGGGGGTCACAGATACGCAGTATTTT. It is translated as CASSQDLGLAGVTDTQYF.

The J gene is TRBJ2-7, the V gene TRBV27; 9 bases are shared with TRBD2. From germline, CDR1 is MNHEY and CDR2 SMNVEV (reference sequence). The length of the CDR3 is 13 residues. The V and J ends lost 7 bases and 4 bases, in that order; junction bases with no gene match: 5. The CDR3 coding sequence is TGTGCCAGCATCCCCGCGGGGGGGTACGAGCAGTACTTC. Translated, it gives CASIPAGGYEQYF.

The chain uses TRBV10-3 and TRBJ2-7, with D unresolved. This CDR3 spans 12 amino acids. The V end lost 2 bases, the J end lost 2 bases, and 4 bases lay between the germline ends. Germline loops: CDR1 ENHRY, CDR2 SYGVKD. This chain's CDR3 is CAISEETYEQYF. The CDR3 DNA is TGTGCCATCAGTGAGGAGACCTACGAGCAGTACTTC.

In nucleotides, the CDR3 is TGTGCCAGTAGTCCCAACTCAGTCCTTCGCGGGAGGGTCTACGAGCAGTACTTC. Translation gives CASSPNSVLRGRVYEQYF. The chain carries TRBV19 and TRBJ2-7; 9 nucleotides line up with TRBD2. V lost 5 bases and J lost 3; bases outside the gene matches: 17. CDR1 and CDR2 (germline): LNHDA, SQIVND (reference sequence). This CDR3 has 18 residues.

This chain connects TRBV19 to TRBJ2-7, with TRBD1 matching 8 bases. The V gene end was trimmed by 7 bases and the J gene end by 3 bases; junction bases not matched to a gene: 11. Germline loops: CDR1 LNHDA, CDR2 SQIVND (reference sequence). The CDR3 has 15 amino acids. The CDR3 DNA follows: TGTGCCAGTATCCTCCACGGACAGGGATACTACGAGCAGTACTTC. It is translated as CASILHGQGYYEQYF. Full variable domain (remainder filled in from reference TRBV19 and TRBJ2-7): DGGITQSPKYLFRKEGQNVTLSCEQNLNHDAMYWYRQDPGQGLRLIYYSQIVNDFQKGDIAEGYSVSREKKESFPLTVTSAQKNPTAFYLCASILHGQGYYEQYFGPGTRLTVT.

V is TRBV7-2 and J is TRBJ1-5; D may be TRBD1 (5 bases). The CDR3 extends over 14 amino acids. The germline CDR1 and CDR2 sequences are SGHTA and FQGNSA. V was pared by 6 bases and J by 3 bases, with 12 bases between. The CDR3 loop is CASSRDSFNQPQHF. CDR3 in DNA: TGTGCCAGCAGTAGAGACAGCTTCAATCAGCCCCAGCATTTT.

The chain uses TRBV19 and TRBJ1-5; D uncertain. The CDR3 sequence is 15 residues long. Trimming stripped 7 bases from V and 3 bases from J, with 16 bases between. CDR1 is LNHDA and CDR2 is SQIVND in the germline V gene (reference sequence). CDR3 in amino acids: CASKNWQINNQPQHF. The CDR3 DNA follows: TGTGCCAGTAAGAATTGGCAGATAAACAATCAGCCCCAGCATTTT.

The J gene is TRBJ1-4, the V gene TRBV13, with 7 bases identical to TRBD1. Per the germline V gene, CDR1 is PRHDT and CDR2 is FYEKMQ (reference sequence). J gave up 10 bases and V 4 bases, and 6 bases lay outside the gene matches. The CDR3 is 13 amino acids. In nucleotides, the CDR3 is TGTGCCAGCAGCTGGGACAGAGGAGGAAAACTGTTTTTT. Its translation: CASSWDRGGKLFF.

J is TRBJ2-1 and V is TRBV6-4, with TRBD2 as a possible D gene (5 bases). The CDR3 covers 14 residues. Trimming shortened V by 6 bases and J by 7 bases, and 16 bases separated the two germline ends. Germline CDR1 reads MRHNA; CDR2 reads SNTAGT. The CDR3 is CASRKSGRTNEQFF. The CDR3 region has the DNA TGTGCCAGCAGAAAGAGTGGGAGAACTAATGAGCAGTTCTTC.

CDR3 loop: CASSLAGPSYGYTF. Here the CDR3 DNA reads TGTGCCAGCAGCTTAGCCGGCCCTAGCTATGGCTACACCTTC. The V and J genes are TRBV7-8 and TRBJ1-2; D gene unclear. The CDR3 is 14 amino acids. V lost 0 bases and J lost 4, with 9 bases in between. In germline, CDR1 is SGHVS, CDR2 FQNEAQ.

This rearrangement joins TRBV5-4 to TRBJ2-7; 9 bases map to TRBD1. Trimming took 4 bases from V and 4 from J; bases not matched to a gene: 6. Germline V gene lookup returns CDR1 SGHNT and CDR2 YYREEE (reference sequence). The CDR3 is made up of 14 amino acids. In nucleotides, the CDR3 is TGTGCCAGCAGCCCAACAGGGGGCCAATACGAGCAGTACTTC. Protein: CASSPTGGQYEQYF.

This clone has only one observation. V is TRBV5-1 and J is TRBJ2-3; tentative D call: TRBD2 (6 bases). This CDR3 has 16 residues. V lost 1 base and J 2 bases, leaving 14 bases between the germline ends. Looked up from germline, CDR1 is SGHRS and CDR2 is YFSETQ. CDR3 sequence: CASSLLERESTDTQYF. DNA for the CDR3: TGCGCCAGCAGCTTGCTGGAACGGGAGTCCACAGATACGCAGTATTTT. Full variable domain (outside the CDR3, taken from reference TRBV5-1 and TRBJ2-3): KAGVTQTPRYLIKTRGQQVTLSCSPISGHRSVSWYQQTPGQGLQFLFEYFSETQRNKGNFPGRFSGRQFSNSRSEMNVSTLELGDSALYLCASSLLERESTDTQYFGPGTRLTVL.